Listed below are T cell receptor beta chains from one sample, sequenced in a study of T cell responses to AZD1222 COVID-19 vaccine. TCRdb's copy holds only in-frame clones and misses some; the assay was immunoSEQ multiplex PCR. The sample lists approximately 150,000 clones, 85% to 95% occurring once. The material was peripheral blood, obtained on day 0 of AZD1222 vaccination. All receptors derive from an adult in good health. Each CDR3 is given with its conserved first and last residue. Each record gives: D gene, V gene, J gene, CDR3 protein, CDR3 DNA. D genes are given only for firm matches.

>TRBD1|TRBV6-5|TRBJ1-5
CASRTGTGNQPQHF
TGTGCCAGCAGGACCGGGACAGGGAATCAGCCCCAGCATTTT
>-|TRBV12-3/TRBV12-4|TRBJ1-1
CASSLQTSEAFF
TGTGCCAGCAGTTTACAGACTTCTGAAGCTTTCTTT
>-|TRBV24-1|TRBJ2-7
CATRKRRQTLYTPTYEQYF
TGTGCCACCAGAAAACGGCGACAGACCCTCTATACTCCGACCTACGAGCAGTACTTC
>-|TRBV4-1|TRBJ1-2
CASSQPLRDRRHYGYTF
TGCGCCAGCAGCCAACCGCTTAGAGACAGGAGACACTATGGCTACACCTTC
>-|TRBV28|TRBJ1-6
CASSSTGTENSPLHF
TGTGCCAGCAGTTCAACCGGGACGGAGAATTCACCCCTCCACTTT
>-|TRBV6-5|TRBJ1-4
CASSYSSGGVEKLFF
TGTGCCAGCAGTTACTCGAGTGGGGGTGTTGAAAAACTGTTTTTT
>-|TRBV18|TRBJ2-5
CASSPGGHFGETQYF
TGTGCCAGCTCACCCGGGGGACATTTCGGAGAGACCCAGTACTTC
>-|TRBV15|TRBJ1-1
CATSRDRGNTEAFF
TGTGCCACCAGCAGAGATAGGGGGAACACTGAAGCTTTCTTT
>-|TRBV6-5|TRBJ1-2
CASRGEKSRGYTF
TGTGCCAGCAGGGGCGAAAAGTCTCGGGGCTACACCTTC
>TRBD2|TRBV18|TRBJ2-3
CASSPGLAGTDTQYF
TGTGCCAGCTCACCCGGACTAGCGGGCACAGATACGCAGTATTTT
>-|TRBV29-1|TRBJ1-1
CSVGPYVTEAFF
TGCAGCGTTGGCCCATATGTCACTGAAGCTTTCTTT
>-|TRBV3-1/TRBV3-2|TRBJ2-7
CASSRGYEQYF
TGTGCCAGCAGCAGAGGGTACGAGCAGTACTTC
>TRBD2|TRBV18|TRBJ2-3
CASSPGLAGTDTQYF
TGTGCCAGCTCACCGGGACTAGCGGGTACAGATACGCAGTATTTT
>TRBD1|TRBV11-3|TRBJ2-5
CASSSFIQGQEETQYF
TGTGCCAGCAGCAGCTTTATTCAGGGACAGGAAGAGACCCAGTACTTC
>TRBD1|TRBV27|TRBJ1-2
CASSFSDRVGGYTF
TGTGCCAGCAGTTTTTCGGACAGGGTTGGTGGCTACACCTTC
>-|TRBV11-2|TRBJ2-1
CASSLNKKLTTSSSFEQFF
TGTGCCAGCAGCTTAAATAAGAAATTGACGACTAGTTCATCATTTGAGCAGTTCTTC
>TRBD2|TRBV7-2|TRBJ2-1
CASSLVTSGYYNEQFF
TGTGCCAGCAGCTTAGTAACTAGCGGGTACTACAATGAGCAGTTCTTC
>-|TRBV12-5|TRBJ2-5
CASGTAETQYF
TGTGCTAGTGGTACAGCGGAGACCCAGTACTTC
>-|TRBV11-2|TRBJ2-2
CASRPGLPGTGELFF
TGTGCCAGCAGGCCCGGACTACCAGGGACCGGGGAGCTGTTTTTT
>TRBD2|TRBV10-3|TRBJ2-2
CAIKASGTNTGELFF
TGTGCCATCAAAGCTAGCGGGACGAACACCGGGGAGCTGTTTTTT
>TRBD2|TRBV7-9|TRBJ2-3
CASRGPGSGGPGVAQYF
TGTGCCAGCAGGGGCCCAGGCAGCGGGGGGCCGGGGGTTGCGCAGTATTTT
>-|TRBV6-5|TRBJ1-2
CASSRDGHGGYTF
TGTGCCAGCAGTCGGGACGGACATGGGGGCTACACCTTC
>TRBD1|TRBV18|TRBJ1-2
CASSAERGQGGYNYGYTF
TGTGCCAGCTCGGCCGAGAGGGGACAGGGTGGCTATAACTATGGCTACACCTTC
>-|TRBV7-6|TRBJ1-4
CASSVSGTRSEKLFF
TGTGCCAGCAGCGTATCCGGGACAAGGTCCGAAAAACTGTTTTTT
>-|TRBV7-2|TRBJ1-6
CASSSPVAGYNSPLHF
TGTGCCAGCAGCTCACCCGTTGCAGGTTATAATTCACCCCTCCACTTT
>TRBD2|TRBV7-2|TRBJ2-3
CASSLQGGGSADTQYF
TGTGCCAGCAGCTTACAAGGCGGGGGGTCGGCAGATACGCAGTATTTT